This T cell receptor (beta chain) originates from a study of OX40 agonist ivuxolimab in advanced cancers. The table came from immunoSEQ multiplex PCR; TCRdb's copy has only in-frame clones and leaves some out. The data show about 37,000 clones, around 85% seen once. CDR1 and CDR2 from the germline V gene are SGHRS and YFSETQ. This CDR3 region has 16 residues. V lost 0 bases, J lost 6 bases, and 7 bases stayed unmatched. This receptor was identified in an adult with an advanced solid tumor such as melanoma, head and neck, liver or kidney cancer. The chain combines TRBV5-1 with TRBJ2-1; 9 positions match TRBD2. The source was CD4+ or CD8+ T cells sorted from blood, collected in a trial of the OX40 agonist ivuxolimab. The CDR3 protein is CASSLDFAGGSNEQFF. In DNA, the CDR3 is TGCGCCAGCAGCTTGGATTTTGCGGGAGGGTCCAATGAGCAGTTCTTC.